Presented here are 30 T cell receptor beta chains from one specimen sequenced in a study of T cell changes during pregnancy in multiple sclerosis. TCRdb keeps only in-frame clones here, not all; method: immunoSEQ multiplex PCR. The sample records about 70,000 clones, 80% to 95% being singletons. The sequencing used CD4+ T cells from peripheral blood mononuclear cells, collected after pregnancy. The origin of the receptors is a female donor with multiple sclerosis, enrolled in a pregnancy study.

The rearrangement joins TRBV30 to TRBJ2-5; D perhaps matches TRBD2 (7 bases). V dropped 0 bases and J dropped 0 bases, with 20 bases sitting between them. This CDR3 contains 18 residues. Germline V lookup: CDR1 GTSNPN, CDR2 SVGIG (reference sequence). The CDR3 reads CAWSVPRRGPWYQETQYF. In DNA, the CDR3 is TGTGCCTGGAGTGTACCAAGGCGGGGGCCTTGGTACCAAGAGACCCAGTACTTC. Using reference TRBV30 and TRBJ2-5 for the parts outside the CDR3, the full variable domain is SQTIHQWPATLVQPVGSPLSLECTVEGTSNPNLYWYRQAAGRGLQLLFYSVGIGQISSEVPQNLSASRPQDRQFILSSKKLLLSDSGFYLCAWSVPRRGPWYQETQYFGPGTRLLVL.

The chain is built from TRBV28 and TRBJ2-3, with 8 positions matching TRBD2. Looked up from germline, CDR1 is MDHEN and CDR2 is SYDVKM. The CDR3 is 15 amino acids. V dropped 7 bases and J dropped 2; count of bases not matched to a gene: 8. CDR3 nucleotides: TGTGCCAGCACTATAGCGGGAATCTTCACAGATACGCAGTATTTT. Protein sequence: CASTIAGIFTDTQYF. The variable domain in full, completed from reference TRBV28 and TRBJ2-3, reads DVKVTQSSRYLVKRTGEKVFLECVQDMDHENMFWYRQDPGLGLRLIYFSYDVKMKEKGDIPEGYSVSREKKERFSLILESASTNQTSMYLCASTIAGIFTDTQYFGPGTRLTVL.

This clone was observed once. V usage is TRBV10-3 and J usage is TRBJ1-3; D is perhaps TRBD1 (6 bases). Trimming took 3 bases from V and 0 from J, leaving 9 bases between them. The germline gives CDR1 ENHRY, CDR2 SYGVKD. This CDR3 contains 15 residues. CDR3 loop: CAISDGQLSGNTIYF. CDR3 nucleotides: TGTGCCATCAGTGACGGACAGCTCTCTGGAAACACCATATATTTT.

The J gene is TRBJ2-1, the V gene TRBV2; possible D gene TRBD1, 6 bases. With 5 bases removed from V and 7 bases from J, the gap between germline ends came to 18 bases. The germline gives CDR1 SNHLY, CDR2 FYNNEI. The CDR3 loop spans 15 amino acids. The CDR3 sequence is CASSLLVRGINEQFF. The CDR3 DNA is TGTGCCAGCAGTCTCCTGGTCAGGGGAATTAATGAGCAGTTCTTC.

The rearrangement joins TRBV6-1 to TRBJ2-7; 9 nucleotides agree with TRBD1. Germline CDR1 MNHNS, CDR2 SASEGT. The ends lost 6 bases at V and 4 bases at J; junction bases unmatched: 10. This CDR3 is 15 amino acids long. In nucleotides, the CDR3 is TGTGCCAGCAGGGGAACCGGGACAGGGCCGTACGAGCAGTACTTC. It specifies CASRGTGTGPYEQYF.

The rearrangement uses TRBV7-2 and TRBJ2-1, with TRBD1 identical over 7 bases. This CDR3 is 15 amino acids long. V lost 7 bases, J lost 4 bases, and 10 bases stayed unmatched. CDR1 and CDR2 (germline): SGHTA, FQGNSA. The CDR3 coding sequence is TGTGCCAGCACCTCGGAAAGGGGGCGTTACAATGAGCAGTTCTTC. This encodes CASTSERGRYNEQFF.

This chain uses TRBV30 with TRBJ1-1; D ambiguous. Looked up from germline, CDR1 is GTSNPN and CDR2 is SVGIG (reference sequence). V shed 5 bases and J shed 4 bases, with 11 bases lying between them. CDR3 size: 12 residues. The CDR3 region is CAWSPRITEAFF. CDR3 DNA sequence: TGTGCCTGGTCACCCAGGATCACTGAAGCTTTCTTT. Based on the CDR3 plus reference TRBV30 and TRBJ1-1, the full variable domain is SQTIHQWPATLVQPVGSPLSLECTVEGTSNPNLYWYRQAAGRGLQLLFYSVGIGQISSEVPQNLSASRPQDRQFILSSKKLLLSDSGFYLCAWSPRITEAFFGQGTRLTVV.

This chain links TRBV19 with TRBJ1-6, with D possibly TRBD1 on 6 matching bases. The CDR3 totals 12 residues. Germline lookup yields CDR1 LNHDA and CDR2 SQIVND (reference sequence). Trimming stripped 5 bases from V and 11 bases from J, with 10 bases between. CDR3 DNA: TGTGCCAGTAGTCTCCAGGGGACACCCCTCCACTTT. It encodes CASSLQGTPLHF. Full variable domain (rest looked up from reference TRBV19 and TRBJ1-6): DGGITQSPKYLFRKEGQNVTLSCEQNLNHDAMYWYRQDPGQGLRLIYYSQIVNDFQKGDIAEGYSVSREKKESFPLTVTSAQKNPTAFYLCASSLQGTPLHFGNGTRLTVT.

J is TRBJ1-6 and V is TRBV6-6, with 7 bases matching TRBD1. The germline gives CDR1 MNHNY, CDR2 SVGAGI (reference sequence). The CDR3 contains 15 residues. The V gene end was trimmed by 7 bases and the J gene end by 7 bases; junction bases not matched to a gene: 10. CDR3 protein: CASTEQGVGNSPLHF. DNA for the CDR3: TGTGCCAGCACTGAGCAGGGGGTCGGGAATTCACCCCTCCACTTT.

The V call is TRBV7-2, the J call TRBJ2-5, with 9 nucleotides matching TRBD1. The CDR3 has 16 residues. V shed 4 bases and J 5 bases; nucleotides not matched to a gene: 11. The germline V gene has CDR1 SGHTA and CDR2 FQGNSA. CDR3 coding DNA: TGTGCCAGCAGCTCCCGCGGGGGACAGGGTATCGAGACCCAGTACTTC. Amino acids: CASSSRGGQGIETQYF.

The J gene is TRBJ2-7, the V gene TRBV5-1, with 10 positions matching TRBD1. In germline, CDR1 is SGHRS, CDR2 YFSETQ. With 3 bases clipped from V and 9 bases from J, the junction kept 12 bases outside the gene matches. This CDR3 contains 15 residues. CDR3 region: CASSSSGGQGTLQYF. The CDR3 nucleotides are TGCGCCAGCAGCTCATCCGGGGGACAGGGGACATTGCAGTACTTC.

This chain connects TRBV19 to TRBJ1-2; D is unresolved. The CDR3 sequence is 14 residues long. Looked up from germline, CDR1 is LNHDA and CDR2 is SQIVND (reference sequence). Trimming left V 3 bases short and J 7 bases short, with 15 bases between. CDR3 DNA sequence: TGTGCCAGTAGTATTCAGGCCGCCATCGGTGGCTACACCTTC. Its translation is CASSIQAAIGGYTF. The entire variable domain, with the rest obtained from reference TRBV19 and TRBJ1-2, is as follows: DGGITQSPKYLFRKEGQNVTLSCEQNLNHDAMYWYRQDPGQGLRLIYYSQIVNDFQKGDIAEGYSVSREKKESFPLTVTSAQKNPTAFYLCASSIQAAIGGYTFGSGTRLTVV.

The chain joins TRBV19 to TRBJ1-3, with D tentatively TRBD1 (6 bases). This CDR3 has 15 amino acids. Germline CDR1 LNHDA, CDR2 SQIVND (reference sequence). Trimming removed 5 bases from V and 5 bases from J, with 16 bases in between. The CDR3 here is CASSARGLLRNTIYF. The CDR3 DNA reads as TGTGCCAGTAGTGCCAGGGGTCTCCTAAGAAACACCATATATTTT.

The rearrangement links TRBV15 to TRBJ2-1; weak D call: TRBD2 (5 bases). CDR1 LNHNV and CDR2 YYDKDF come from the germline V gene (reference sequence). The CDR3 is 14 amino acids. Trimming took off 0 bases at V and 7 bases at J, with 10 bases between the two ends. The CDR3 DNA is TGTGCCACCAGCAGAGACTCCCCGGGAAATGAGCAGTTCTTC. It encodes CATSRDSPGNEQFF.

This chain joins TRBV5-1 and TRBJ2-1; 8 bases agree with TRBD2. CDR1 is SGHRS, CDR2 YFSETQ, per germline. V dropped 3 bases and J dropped 3; count of bases not matched to a gene: 5. The CDR3 runs to 15 residues. The CDR3 sequence: CASSSGLDFYNEQFF. For the CDR3, the DNA is TGCGCCAGCAGCTCGGGACTAGATTTCTACAATGAGCAGTTCTTC.

The chain links TRBV7-3 to TRBJ2-2; D is possibly TRBD2 (5 bases). CDR1 SGHTA and CDR2 FQGTGA come from the germline V gene. This CDR3 contains 14 residues. V was shortened by 2 bases and J by 7 bases, with 11 bases between the two germline ends. The CDR3 here is CASSLVATNGELFF. The CDR3 bases are TGTGCCAGCAGCTTAGTAGCGACGAACGGGGAGCTGTTTTTT.

The rearrangement links TRBV5-4 to TRBJ2-5; 13 bases are shared with TRBD2. The CDR3 loop spans 15 amino acids. V shed 6 bases and J 5 bases; nucleotides not matched to a gene: 7. Germline CDR1 reads SGHNT; CDR2 reads YYREEE (reference sequence). CDR3 nucleotides: TGTGCCAGCATTTCACTAGCGGGGGGGCGGGAGACCCAGTACTTC. Its translation: CASISLAGGRETQYF.

The V gene is TRBV28, the J gene TRBJ2-2, with TRBD1 as a possible D gene (7 bases). Germline V gives CDR1 MDHEN, CDR2 SYDVKM. This CDR3 is 14 amino acids long. Trimming stripped 6 bases from V and 5 bases from J, with 13 bases between. CDR3 region: CASSGQAGTGELFF. The CDR3 region has the DNA TGTGCCAGCAGCGGACAGGCGGGGACCGGGGAGCTGTTTTTT.

This chain connects TRBV6-1 to TRBJ1-4; 10 bases fit TRBD1. The CDR3 totals 15 residues. Trimming at V came to 8 bases and at J to 1 base, leaving 4 bases not matched to a gene. Germline V gene sequence: CDR1 MNHNS, CDR2 SASEGT. CDR3 amino acids: CASGRTGGTNEKLFF. Written as DNA, the CDR3 is TGTGCCAGCGGTCGGACAGGGGGAACTAATGAAAAACTGTTTTTT.

The rearrangement uses TRBV6-5 and TRBJ1-2, with 7 bases fitting TRBD1. Germline loops: CDR1 MNHEY, CDR2 SVGAGI. This CDR3 comprises 14 residues. V lost 7 bases, J lost 2 bases, and 7 bases stayed unmatched. The DNA of the CDR3 is TGTGCCAGCACCCCCCGGACAGGCAACTATGGCTACACCTTC. Translation: CASTPRTGNYGYTF.

V usage is TRBV10-1 and J usage is TRBJ2-7, with 10 positions matching TRBD2. The CDR3 runs 15 residues. V was pared by 5 bases and J by 0 bases, with 4 bases of the junction left unmatched. CDR1 and CDR2 (germline): WNHNN, SYGVQD (reference sequence). Here the CDR3 DNA reads TGCGCCAGCAGTTTTGGACTAGCGGACTCCTACGAGCAGTACTTC. It codes for CASSFGLADSYEQYF.

This clone was detected once. The rearrangement joins TRBV4-2 to TRBJ1-3; 7 bases align to TRBD1. After removal of 0 bases from V and 8 bases from J, the junction contained 13 bases not matched to a gene. CDR1 is LGHNA and CDR2 is YNFKEQ in the germline V gene. This CDR3 is 17 amino acids long. The CDR3 DNA follows: TGTGCCAGCAGCCAAGATAGTACAGGGGCGGGCGCGGACACCATATATTTT. This translates into CASSQDSTGAGADTIYF.

This sequence joins TRBV7-6 and TRBJ2-1; TRBD1 is a possible D gene (5 bases). V shed 5 bases and J shed 0 bases, with 14 bases lying between them. The CDR3 is 16 amino acids. Germline CDR1 and CDR2: SGHVS and FNYEAQ. The CDR3: CASSPAHRSSYNEQFF. The CDR3, as DNA: TGTGCCAGCAGCCCAGCCCACAGGAGCTCCTACAATGAGCAGTTCTTC.

This rearrangement joins TRBV30 to TRBJ1-5, with D perhaps matching TRBD1 (5 bases). This CDR3 spans 15 amino acids. The germline V gene has CDR1 GTSNPN and CDR2 SVGIG (reference sequence). V shed 4 bases and J shed 4 bases, with 17 bases lying between them. CDR3 DNA sequence: TGTGCCTGGACCCCCCAGGGAGGTGGGAATCAGCCCCAGCATTTT. Residues: CAWTPQGGGNQPQHF.

This chain's CDR3 is CATEGEAGVVNEQFF. CDR3 nucleotide sequence: TGTGCCACCGAGGGGGAGGCGGGAGTGGTAAATGAGCAGTTCTTC. This sequence joins TRBV10-3 and TRBJ2-1; D perhaps matches TRBD2 (7 bases). Trimming took 10 bases from V and 7 from J, leaving 23 bases between them. Germline CDR1 ENHRY, CDR2 SYGVKD. The CDR3 loop spans 15 amino acids.

This chain connects TRBV29-1 to TRBJ1-1; TRBD1 is a possible D gene (5 bases). This CDR3 has 14 residues. Germline-derived CDR1 and CDR2 are SQVTM and ANQGSEA. The germline V and J ends were trimmed by 2 bases and 0 bases, with 10 bases remaining between them. The CDR3 DNA is TGCAGCGTTGAACCGACAGCCATGAACACTGAAGCTTTCTTT. Translating gives CSVEPTAMNTEAFF. The full variable domain, its missing parts supplied by reference TRBV29-1 and TRBJ1-1, is SAVISQKPSRDICQRGTSLTIQCQVDSQVTMMFWYRQQPGQSLTLIATANQGSEATYESGFVIDKFPISRPNLTFSTLTVSNMSPEDSSIYLCSVEPTAMNTEAFFGQGTRLTVV.

The genes are TRBV27 and TRBJ2-3; tentative D call: TRBD1 (5 bases). This CDR3 is built from 16 residues. Germline V CDR1 and CDR2: MNHEY, SMNVEV (reference sequence). V shed 2 bases and J shed 0 bases, with 12 bases lying between them. CDR3 coding DNA: TGTGCCAGCAGTTTAGACAGTCGATCTAGCACAGATACGCAGTATTTT. Translating it yields CASSLDSRSSTDTQYF.

The chain links TRBV5-1 to TRBJ1-4, with D possibly TRBD1 on 5 matching bases. Trimming removed 4 bases at V and 7 bases at J, with 23 bases between. Germline values: CDR1 SGHRS, CDR2 YFSETQ. The CDR3 covers 17 residues. CDR3 residues: CASSPDLKARAPEKLFF. Here the CDR3 DNA reads TGCGCCAGCAGCCCGGACCTAAAAGCCAGGGCCCCTGAAAAACTGTTTTTT.

V gene TRBV18 combines with J gene TRBJ1-1, with 7 bases identical to TRBD1. Germline V lookup: CDR1 KGHSH, CDR2 LQKENI. J gave up 5 bases and V 3 bases, and 9 bases lay outside the gene matches. This CDR3 has 15 residues. CDR3 nucleotides: TGTGCCAGCTCACCCGAGAGGGGGCGCGGGACTGAAGCTTTCTTT. Its protein is CASSPERGRGTEAFF.

This chain uses TRBV5-8 with TRBJ1-2, with D unclear. V was cut by 4 bases and J by 4 bases, with 17 bases left in between. The CDR3 covers 15 residues. Germline assignment: CDR1 SGHTS and CDR2 YDEGEE. The CDR3 DNA is TGTGCCAGCAGCCTGGGCGGACGGCGGGCCTATGGCTACACCTTC. This sequence encodes CASSLGGRRAYGYTF.